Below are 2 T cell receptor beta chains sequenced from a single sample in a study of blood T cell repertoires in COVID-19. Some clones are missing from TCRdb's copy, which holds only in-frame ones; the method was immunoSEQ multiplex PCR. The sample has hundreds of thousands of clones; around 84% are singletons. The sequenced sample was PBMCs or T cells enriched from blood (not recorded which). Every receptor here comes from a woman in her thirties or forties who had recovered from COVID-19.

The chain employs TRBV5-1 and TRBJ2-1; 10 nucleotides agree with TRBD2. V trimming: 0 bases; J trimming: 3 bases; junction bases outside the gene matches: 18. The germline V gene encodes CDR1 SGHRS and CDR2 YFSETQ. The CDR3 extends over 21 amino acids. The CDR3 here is CASSLVGFVSGRAQSYNEQFF. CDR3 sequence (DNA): TGCGCCAGCAGCTTGGTGGGGTTTGTAAGCGGGAGGGCGCAGAGCTACAATGAGCAGTTCTTC.

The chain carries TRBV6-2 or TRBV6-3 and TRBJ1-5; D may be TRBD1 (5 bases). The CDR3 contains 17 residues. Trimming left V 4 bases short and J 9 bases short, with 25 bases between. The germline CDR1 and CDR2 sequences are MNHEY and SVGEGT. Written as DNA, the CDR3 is TGTGCCAGCAGTTCCCCCTCGACAACTTACTCAAGGGGGCCCCAGCATTTT. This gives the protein CASSSPSTTYSRGPQHF.